This T cell receptor beta chain was recovered during a study of blood T cell repertoires in COVID-19. All enrollees were about 18 to 90 years old and from around 25 US areas. Germline lookup yields CDR1 LGHDT and CDR2 YNNKEL (reference sequence). This CDR3 has 16 residues. Trimming cost V 4 bases and J 4 bases; bases outside gene matches: 9. In the original processing: Quantification of nucleated cells was approximated via reference gene primer amplification. TCRdb keeps only in-frame clones here, not all; method: immunoSEQ multiplex PCR. V and J calls and clone size are as listed in that table; D and trimming were resolved from the DNA. The sample holds under 350,000 clones, around 90% seen once.

V and J are TRBV3-1 (or the pseudogene TRBV3-2) and TRBJ2-7, with TRBD2 matching 11 bases. The clonotype originates from a man aged 55 to 69 who had recovered from COVID-19. Sequencing was done on a sample of PBMCs or T cells enriched from blood (not recorded which). Written as DNA, the CDR3 is TGTGCCAGCAGCCCTCTAGGGGGGACTAGCGGTTACGAGCAGTACTTC. Amino acid sequence: CASSPLGGTSGYEQYF.